These T cell receptor beta chains were read from a single sample in a study of blood T cell repertoires in COVID-19. The repertoire was sequenced with immunoSEQ multiplex PCR; TCRdb's copy has only in-frame clones and lacks some. The sample yields 95,000 to 150,000 clones, 79% seen once. The sequenced material came from peripheral blood. Receptor source: an elderly woman with acute or convalescent COVID-19. The CDR3 runs from the conserved cysteine through the conserved F or W. Each record gives: D gene, V gene, J gene, CDR3 length, CDR3 protein, CDR3 DNA. A D gene is named only where the DNA matches it firmly.

D gene: NA; V gene: TRBV28; J gene: TRBJ2-7; CDR3 length: 15; CDR3 protein: CASSPGPGQAYEQYF; CDR3 DNA: TGTGCCAGCAGTCCGGGACCGGGACAAGCCTACGAGCAGTACTTC
D gene: TRBD1; V gene: TRBV7-9; J gene: TRBJ1-4; CDR3 length: 15; CDR3 protein: CASSLATGEGEKLFF; CDR3 DNA: TGTGCCAGCAGCTTAGCGACAGGGGAAGGGGAAAAACTGTTTTTT
D gene: NA; V gene: TRBV7-3; J gene: TRBJ1-1; CDR3 length: 15; CDR3 protein: CASSQIGVGDTEAFF; CDR3 DNA: TGTGCCAGCAGCCAGATAGGGGTTGGGGACACTGAAGCTTTCTTT
D gene: NA; V gene: TRBV7-2; J gene: TRBJ1-2; CDR3 length: 16; CDR3 protein: CASSLSVNGAGYGYTF; CDR3 DNA: TGTGCCAGCAGCTTATCGGTCAATGGGGCAGGCTATGGCTACACCTTC
D gene: TRBD1; V gene: TRBV6-5; J gene: TRBJ1-1; CDR3 length: 13; CDR3 protein: CASRRTGFTEAFF; CDR3 DNA: TGTGCCAGCAGACGGACAGGGTTCACTGAAGCTTTCTTT
D gene: TRBD1; V gene: TRBV2; J gene: TRBJ1-1; CDR3 length: 14; CDR3 protein: CASRQTGWSTEAFF; CDR3 DNA: TGTGCCAGCAGGCAGACAGGGTGGTCCACTGAAGCTTTCTTT
D gene: NA; V gene: TRBV28; J gene: TRBJ1-2; CDR3 length: 12; CDR3 protein: CASSSRTDGYTF; CDR3 DNA: TGTGCCAGCAGTTCTCGGACTGACGGCTACACCTTC
D gene: TRBD1; V gene: TRBV7-8; J gene: TRBJ2-7; CDR3 length: 15; CDR3 protein: CASSRRTGEFYEQYF; CDR3 DNA: TGTGCCAGCAGCCGACGGACAGGGGAATTCTACGAGCAGTACTTC
D gene: TRBD1; V gene: TRBV4-1; J gene: TRBJ2-2; CDR3 length: 16; CDR3 protein: CASSQGQGLVTGELFF; CDR3 DNA: TGCGCCAGCAGCCAGGGACAGGGGTTGGTCACCGGGGAGCTGTTTTTT
D gene: NA; V gene: TRBV29-1; J gene: TRBJ2-3; CDR3 length: 13; CDR3 protein: CTCSLGAGDTQYF; CDR3 DNA: TGCACCTGCTCACTGGGAGCCGGAGATACGCAGTATTTT
D gene: NA; V gene: TRBV30; J gene: TRBJ2-7; CDR3 length: 14; CDR3 protein: CAWSSSVGSYEQYF; CDR3 DNA: TGTGCCTGGTCTTCTAGCGTAGGCTCCTACGAGCAGTACTTC